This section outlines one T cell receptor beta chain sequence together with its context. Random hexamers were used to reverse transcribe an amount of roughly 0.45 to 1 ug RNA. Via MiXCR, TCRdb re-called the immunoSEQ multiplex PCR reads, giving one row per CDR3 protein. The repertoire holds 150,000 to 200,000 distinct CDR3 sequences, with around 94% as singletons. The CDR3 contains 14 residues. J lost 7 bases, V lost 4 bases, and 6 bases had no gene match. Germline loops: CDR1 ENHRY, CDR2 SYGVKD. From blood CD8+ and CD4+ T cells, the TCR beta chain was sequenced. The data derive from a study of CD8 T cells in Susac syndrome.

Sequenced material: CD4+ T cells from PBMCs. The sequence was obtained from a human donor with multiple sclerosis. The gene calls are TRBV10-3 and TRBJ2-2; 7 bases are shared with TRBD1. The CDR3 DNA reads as TGTGCCATCAGTGGGTCTACAGGGGTCGGGGAGCTGTTTTTT. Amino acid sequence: CAISGSTGVGELFF.